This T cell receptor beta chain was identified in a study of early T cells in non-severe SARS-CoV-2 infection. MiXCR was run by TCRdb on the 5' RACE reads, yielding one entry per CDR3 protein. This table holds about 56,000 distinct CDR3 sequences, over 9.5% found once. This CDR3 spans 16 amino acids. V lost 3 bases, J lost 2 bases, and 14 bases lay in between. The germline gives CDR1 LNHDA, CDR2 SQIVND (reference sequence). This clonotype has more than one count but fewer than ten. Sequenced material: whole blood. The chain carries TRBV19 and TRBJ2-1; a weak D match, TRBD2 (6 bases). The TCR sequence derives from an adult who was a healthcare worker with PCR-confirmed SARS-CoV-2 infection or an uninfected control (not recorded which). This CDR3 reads CASSITTRATYNEQFF. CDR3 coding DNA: TGTGCCAGTAGTATTACGACTAGGGCGACCTACAATGAGCAGTTCTTC.